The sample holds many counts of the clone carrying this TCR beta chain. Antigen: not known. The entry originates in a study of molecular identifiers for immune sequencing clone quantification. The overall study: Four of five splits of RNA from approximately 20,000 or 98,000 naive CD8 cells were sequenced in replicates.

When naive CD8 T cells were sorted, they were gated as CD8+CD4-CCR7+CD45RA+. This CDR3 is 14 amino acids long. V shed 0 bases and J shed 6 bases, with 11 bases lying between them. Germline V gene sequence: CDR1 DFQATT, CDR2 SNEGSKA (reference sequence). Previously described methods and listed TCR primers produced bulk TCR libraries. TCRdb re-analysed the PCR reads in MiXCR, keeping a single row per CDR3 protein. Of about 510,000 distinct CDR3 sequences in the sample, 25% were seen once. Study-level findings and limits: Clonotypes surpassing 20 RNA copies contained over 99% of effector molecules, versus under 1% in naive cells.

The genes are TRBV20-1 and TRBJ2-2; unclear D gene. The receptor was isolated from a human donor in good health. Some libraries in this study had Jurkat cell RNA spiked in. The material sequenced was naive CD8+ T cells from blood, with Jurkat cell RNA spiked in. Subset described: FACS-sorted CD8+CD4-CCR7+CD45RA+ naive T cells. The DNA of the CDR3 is TGCAGTGCTAGAGATGGGGAAGCGCCCGGGGAGCTGTTTTTT. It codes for CSARDGEAPGELFF.